One TCR beta chain is described in this entry. What antigen it recognizes has not been identified. Base qualities are not at hand, and no much larger clone is one base apart. The record originates from a study of cytomegalovirus exposure and HLA in healthy donors listed by TCRdb under 2017. About the full investigation: In an earlier analysis of 450 to 750 of the donors, 276 Gb of sequence data and just under 120 million unique TCR beta sequences from some 170 million T cells were reported. Among about 370 genotyped donors of the cohort, an average of around 250,000 unique TCR beta nucleotide sequences was sequenced per donor, of which about 18% were non-productive. All discovery cohort repertoires had been generated on a single sequencing platform. Typing coverage differed by locus: A, B, C, DRB1 and DQB1 were typed in about 620-630 donors, DQA1 in 522, DPA1 in around 610, and DPB1 in 472. The study combined high-throughput TCR immunosequencing, statistical association of individual TCRs with disease status, and machine learning to predict cytomegalovirus infection status. The T cell repertoires of 550 to 850 subjects were profiled by immunosequencing and related to cytomegalovirus serostatus. Five DR-DQ haplotypes were handled as single units for association and clustering, since linkage in the cohort was strong. The later analysis used no new phenotypic data to find candidate immune exposures, relying instead on TCR beta sequences and their occurrence across donors. An early release that covered around 590 HLA-typed donors contained around 300 gigabases of sequencing data and roughly 84 million unique TCR sequences. Besides the first cohort of under 700 subjects, a separate validation cohort made up of about 120 different subjects was used. A later genetic analysis used genome-wide SNP genotypes for 398 of the 666 donors, treating that subset as a discovery cohort. HLA typing included class I and class II loci at four-digit resolution. Donor age, sex, ethnicity and CMV serostatus were compiled alongside the repertoire data. Of the 350 to 450 genotyped donors, about 80% fell in the genetic ancestry cluster associated with self-reported Caucasian donors. To decide whether each TCR beta V gene segment behaved as functional or pseudogenic, an earlier analysis of nearly 600 of the donors relied on high-throughput TCR beta sequencing. In a later analysis, previously published TCR beta repertoires from 670 or so donors were re-analyzed and high-resolution HLA genotyping was added so that TCR occurrence patterns could be studied. The study was designed to test whether signatures of past pathogen exposure could be identified by cataloging public T cell receptors. Study-wide conclusions, independent of this receptor: Strong co-occurrence of HLA alleles, especially DR and DQ, made assigning TCR associations to individual alleles difficult. In vitro tests confirmed that a few of the cytomegalovirus-associated TCR beta chains recognize cytomegalovirus antigens. A later genetic analysis associated a missense DCLRE1C variant with V-gene and J-gene trimming of TCR beta chains, and an independent cohort replicated the association. A later analysis found that HLA-associated TCR beta chains were more clonally expanded and had lower generation probabilities than equally common non-associated chains. A further reported finding was that TCR beta sequences accurately predicted the HLA-A and HLA-B alleles for most subjects in the first cohort. In both the original and validation cohorts, the classifier was reported to diagnose cytomegalovirus status with high specificity and sensitivity. Some IMGT-functional V segments, including TRBV6-2 and TRBV6-3, could not be told apart with the 87-base-pair reads, so those segments were excluded. Because counts were too low, fewer than 20 rarely observed V segments, including chromosome 9 orphons, were excluded from the earlier analysis of roughly 580 of the donors. A later analysis found that most CMV-associated TCR beta chains appeared HLA-restricted, with HLA associations seemingly driven largely by CMV exposure. Correlated functional status among segregating V segments might be attributable to linkage disequilibrium, but an unknown experimental factor could not be ruled out. An earlier analysis of several hundred of the donors showed that most TCR beta V segments appeared in productive rearrangements either about 87% or about 30% of the time, which broadly matched IMGT annotations. A later analysis associated about 17,000 TCR beta sequences with specific HLA alleles at a false discovery rate of 0.05. Sequencing depth was assumed to be roughly uniform across donors in the presence/absence analyses, though that assumption may not hold. In this cohort, only TCR beta chains were sequenced, and detectable features were limited by the absence of alpha or paired-chain data. The only immune exposure information available for the cohort was CMV serostatus. The authors suggested that the approach could potentially be generalized to other disease states and immunological phenotypes. According to a later analysis, parvovirus B19, influenza, CMV and Epstein-Barr virus appeared linked to several top co-occurrence clusters. A cluster of highly shared sequence variants was judged likely to be a technical artifact of the sequencing pipeline. In a later analysis, TCR association rates were found to vary across HLA loci, with the most associated TCRs seen for DRB1 alleles and the fewest for HLA-C alleles. The study gave a list of roughly 150 TCR beta chains associated with cytomegalovirus. Across donors, most TCR sequences were observed very rarely, whereas some public TCRs were present in many individuals. HLA typing was unavailable for some donors at each locus, so association tests used only the typed subset. According to a later genetic analysis, donors in an Asian-associated ancestry cluster had fewer N-insertions in productive TCRs than the approximately 690-donor mean.

In total, 666 healthy bone marrow donors made up the cohort. All cohort members were sampled while nominally healthy, although unrecorded immune exposures were likely present. The donor tested CMV seronegative and was one of the 352 seronegative cohort members. A peripheral blood sample was collected from each donor, and TCR beta sequencing was performed on peripheral blood mononuclear cells. The Qiagen DNeasy Blood Extraction Kit was used to extract genomic DNA from the blood cell samples. Libraries were prepared through the immunoSEQ multiplex PCR assay. For the multiplex PCR, a mixture combining 60 forward primers for TCR Vbeta segments and 13 reverse primers for TCR Jbeta segments was used. Amplification of the CDR3 region of rearranged TCR beta genes was performed with a multiplex PCR assay on genomic DNA. The Illumina HiSeq System was used to sequence the amplified TCR beta libraries as 87-base-pair reads. As for the authors' bioinformatics: A later analysis counted approximately 74 million unique TCR beta chains across the 650 to 800 repertoires, and some 11 million of these chains were shared by at least two donors. To remove PCR and sequencing errors, raw reads were error-corrected and collapsed into unique sequences using a nearest-neighbor algorithm that merged closely related sequences. To assign V, D and J gene segments, CDR3 sequences were aligned to IMGT reference sequences. Each retained sequence needed at least a six-nucleotide match to both a V gene segment and a J gene segment. Rearrangements were called productive when the CDR3 lacked stop codons and stayed in frame with V and J; all others were non-productive. Following IMGT convention, CDR3 was defined as the stretch from the second conserved V-encoded cysteine up to the conserved J-encoded phenylalanine. The earlier analysis of about 530 of the donors excluded any sequence lacking an unambiguous match to a single V gene segment. In an earlier analysis of 587 of the donors, a V segment was called functional when productive rearrangements were above 56.7%, and segregating when the standard deviation between donors exceeded 5%. To diagnose cytomegalovirus status from the catalog of TCR beta chain sequences, a statistical classification framework was built. V and J gene assignment, in a later analysis, came from comparing TCR nucleotide sequences with IMGT/GENE-DB human TR gene sequences. A later analysis assigned CDR3 sequences and most-parsimonious VDJ recombination scenarios with the TCRdist pipeline. In a later analysis, each TCR beta chain was defined by its CDR3 amino acid sequence together with its V-gene family, and reads lacking a unique V-gene family were excluded. As a way to deal with suspected cross-contamination and a sequencing artifact, a later analysis dropped 450 to 700 nucleotide sequences that were highly shared and had low generation probability. For each public chain, a later analysis derived a clonal expansion index from normalized ranks of inferred template counts within each repertoire. A later analysis computed generation probabilities with a VDJ recombination model fitted to out-of-frame rearrangements, and checked the results against IGoR. In a later analysis, hypergeometric tests were used to score TCR-TCR, TCR-HLA and TCR-CMV co-occurrence, with a repertoire-size bias correction applied to TCR pairs. To estimate false discovery rates, a later analysis permuted the HLA or CMV assignments 20 times. In a later analysis, co-occurring TCRs were grouped using DBSCAN, and TCRdist sequence similarity was added for clustering within HLA-allele-positive subsets. Repertoires with fewer than 30,000 or more than 120,000 public chains, plus five repertoires with anomalous nucleotide sharing, were excluded from co-occurrence clustering. Not all clones reach the TCRdb copy of this immuneACCESS table, which keeps in-frame sequences only. Checked studies attribute under half of the gap to unresolved V genes and leave the rest unexplained. That table is the source of V, J and clone size, and D and trimming were worked out from the DNA. The sample profile shows about 210,000 clones; around 84% of them were found once. Of the sample, 0.2% to 0.25% falls within the top ten clones.

V is reduced by 2 bases and J by 3 bases, leaving a spacing of 5 bases between them. The CDR3 measures 12 amino acids from cysteine to phenylalanine. The read is trimmed to its CDR3 DNA, 36 bases read in frame from base 1. CDR1 and CDR2, looked up from the germline V gene, are SGHRS and YFSETQ. The clonotype was recovered from a girl between 2 and 10 years old in good health and CMV-seronegative. The V and J segments used are TRBV5-1 and TRBJ2-5; TRBD1 might be the D gene, on 5 matching bases. Sequenced material: PBMCs. The nucleotide sequence reads TGCGCCAGCAGCTTACAGGAAGAGACCCAGTACTTC. Its product reads: CASSLQEETQYF.